A selection of T cell receptor beta chains follows, all from one sample in a study of control samples from healthy donors and cancer patients. Repertoires were generated with immunoSEQ multiplex PCR, while TCRdb's copy carries only in-frame clones and drops some. The table records approximately 190,000 clones, 91% of them present only once. The source material was blood. The receptor set was obtained from a man younger than 40 in good health. Both conserved end residues are part of each CDR3. Fields, in order: J gene, D gene, clone size, V gene, CDR3 protein, CDR3 DNA. D genes are given only for firm matches. Rows give clone size only sometimes, using once, few, many, or a class for an expanded clone.

TRBJ2-7,TRBD2,-,TRBV6-1,CASSDRTSGYSSYEQYF,TGTGCCAGCAGTGACCGGACTAGCGGGTATAGCTCCTACGAGCAGTACTTC
TRBJ1-2,TRBD1,-,TRBV7-3,CASSPSGQGYGYTF,TGTGCCAGCAGCCCCTCGGGACAGGGGTATGGCTACACCTTC
TRBJ1-3,-,-,TRBV30,CAWSGQQGFGNTIYF,TGTGCCTGGAGCGGACAACAGGGCTTCGGAAACACCATATATTTT
TRBJ2-2,TRBD1,-,TRBV27,CASRLTGGSQTGELFF,TGTGCCAGCAGACTAACAGGGGGTAGTCAAACCGGGGAGCTGTTTTTT
TRBJ1-1,-,once,TRBV27,CASSLQGQNTEAFF,TGTGCCAGCAGTTTACAGGGGCAGAACACTGAAGCTTTCTTT
TRBJ2-1,-,-,TRBV7-2,CASSLLVQSQFF,TGTGCCAGCAGCCTACTTGTACAGTCTCAGTTCTTC
TRBJ1-2,-,-,TRBV7-9,CASSSGRVGYGYTF,TGTGCCAGCAGCTCGGGCAGGGTGGGCTATGGCTACACCTTC
TRBJ2-1,-,-,TRBV7-2,CASTQGASGALGQFF,TGTGCCAGCACGCAGGGGGCTAGCGGGGCTCTCGGGCAGTTCTTC
TRBJ2-5,TRBD2,-,TRBV4-1,CASSQGLRGGQETQYF,TGCGCCAGCAGCCAAGGGTTGCGGGGGGGTCAAGAGACCCAGTACTTC
TRBJ2-6,-,-,TRBV5-1,CASSLAGSGANVLTF,TGCGCCAGCAGCTTGGCAGGAAGTGGGGCCAACGTCCTGACTTTC
TRBJ1-2,-,-,TRBV3-1/TRBV3-2,CASSQDVGLRYGYTF,TGTGCCAGCAGCCAAGACGTCGGATTGCGCTATGGCTACACCTTC
TRBJ1-1,-,-,TRBV2,CASSAIGGDTEAFF,TGTGCCAGCAGTGCCATTGGGGGAGACACTGAAGCTTTCTTT
TRBJ2-3,-,-,TRBV18,CASSPGAWDTQYF,TGTGCCAGCTCACCAGGGGCATGGGATACGCAGTATTTT
TRBJ2-7,-,-,TRBV24-1,CATSAGDSYEQYF,TGTGCCACCAGTGCGGGGGACTCCTACGAGCAGTACTTC
TRBJ2-1,-,-,TRBV21-1,CASSSPQRVNEQFF,TGTGCCAGCAGCTCCCCCCAGCGGGTGAATGAGCAGTTCTTC
TRBJ2-1,TRBD2,-,TRBV7-3,CASSPNRAGGNNEQFF,TGTGCCAGCAGCCCGAACCGGGCGGGGGGCAACAATGAGCAGTTCTTC
TRBJ2-1,-,-,TRBV9,CASSVRGGRDNEQFF,TGTGCCAGCAGCGTAAGGGGGGGCCGCGACAATGAGCAGTTCTTC
TRBJ1-5,-,-,TRBV6-1,CASSEEVPTASNQPQHF,TGTGCCAGCAGTGAAGAGGTCCCGACAGCTAGCAATCAGCCCCAGCATTTT
TRBJ2-3,TRBD2,-,TRBV9,CASSVERGDADTQYF,TGTGCCAGCAGCGTAGAGCGGGGTGACGCAGATACGCAGTATTTT
TRBJ1-4,-,-,TRBV9,CASSPLGRARGEKLFF,TGTGCCAGCAGCCCTCTGGGCAGGGCCCGAGGTGAAAAACTGTTTTTT
TRBJ2-2,-,-,TRBV4-1,CASGGNTGELFF,TGCGCCAGCGGTGGGAACACCGGGGAGCTGTTTTTT
TRBJ2-1,-,-,TRBV2,CASSVSTNEQFF,TGTGCCAGCAGTGTTAGTACCAATGAGCAGTTCTTC
TRBJ2-7,TRBD2,few,TRBV5-4,CASSLRLAGDLAYEQYF,TGTGCCAGCAGCTTGCGGCTAGCGGGGGACCTAGCCTACGAGCAGTACTTC
TRBJ2-1,TRBD2,-,TRBV5-1,CASSSPGGSRNEQFF,TGCGCCAGCAGCTCGCCGGGGGGGTCTCGTAATGAGCAGTTCTTC
TRBJ1-2,-,-,TRBV7-9,CASSSAGARRNYGYTF,TGTGCCAGCAGCTCCGCCGGGGCGCGAAGAAACTATGGCTACACCTTC
TRBJ1-2,TRBD1,-,TRBV11-2,CASSLGGTGTYGYTF,TGTGCCAGCAGCTTAGGGGGGACAGGGACCTATGGCTACACCTTC
TRBJ2-7,-,few,TRBV27,CASSLSRDTFYEQYF,TGTGCCAGCAGTTTATCCCGGGACACATTCTACGAGCAGTACTTC
TRBJ2-3,TRBD1,-,TRBV6-5,CASNDRGRVYTQYF,TGTGCCAGCAACGACAGGGGGCGCGTTTATACGCAGTATTTT
TRBJ2-7,-,-,TRBV18,CASSPRDGLFEQYF,TGTGCCAGCTCACCTCGGGACGGCCTTTTCGAGCAGTACTTC
TRBJ1-3,-,-,TRBV13,CASSPSNRDGNTIYF,TGTGCCAGCAGCCCCTCAAACAGGGACGGAAACACCATATATTTT
TRBJ1-6,TRBD1,-,TRBV27,CASRRGQGPSPLHF,TGTGCCAGCAGGAGAGGACAGGGGCCATCACCCCTCCACTTT
TRBJ1-1,-,once,TRBV7-6,CASSLAPGGSTEAFF,TGTGCCAGCAGCTTAGCGCCCGGGGGGAGCACTGAAGCTTTCTTT
TRBJ1-1,-,-,TRBV30,CAWSATGLNTEAFF,TGTGCCTGGAGTGCGACAGGATTGAACACTGAAGCTTTCTTT
TRBJ1-1,-,-,TRBV13,CASSLGVPAYEAFF,TGTGCCAGCAGCTTAGGGGTCCCCGCCTATGAAGCTTTCTTT
TRBJ1-1,-,-,TRBV6-6,CASSYWGGGIDEAFF,TGTGCCAGCAGTTACTGGGGGGGCGGGATTGATGAAGCTTTCTTT
TRBJ1-6,TRBD1,once,TRBV7-9,CASSQTGGNSPLHF,TGTGCCAGCAGCCAAACAGGGGGCAATTCACCCCTCCACTTT
TRBJ1-2,-,-,TRBV2,CATRDGHGYTF,TGTGCCACCAGGGATGGGCATGGCTACACCTTC
TRBJ2-2,TRBD2,once,TRBV30,CAWSLAGTSGSGELFF,TGTGCCTGGAGTCTTGCTGGGACTAGCGGCTCCGGGGAGCTGTTTTTT